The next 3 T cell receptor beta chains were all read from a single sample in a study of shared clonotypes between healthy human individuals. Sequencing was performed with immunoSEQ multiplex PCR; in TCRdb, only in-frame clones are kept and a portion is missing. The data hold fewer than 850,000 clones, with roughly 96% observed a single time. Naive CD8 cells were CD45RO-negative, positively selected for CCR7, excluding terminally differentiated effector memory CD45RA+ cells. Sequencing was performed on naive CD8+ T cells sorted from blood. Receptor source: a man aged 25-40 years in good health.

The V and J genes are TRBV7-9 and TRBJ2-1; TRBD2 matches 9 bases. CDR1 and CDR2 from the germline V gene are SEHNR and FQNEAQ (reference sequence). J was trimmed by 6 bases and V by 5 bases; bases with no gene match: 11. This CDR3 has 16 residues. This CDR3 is CASSGPVSGRGNEQFF. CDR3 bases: TGTGCCAGCAGCGGGCCGGTTAGCGGGAGAGGCAATGAGCAGTTCTTC. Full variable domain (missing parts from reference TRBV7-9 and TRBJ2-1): DTGVSQNPRHKITKRGQNVTFRCDPISEHNRLYWYRQTLGQGPEFLTYFQNEAQLEKSRLLSDRFSAERPKGSFSTLEIQRTEQGDSAMYLCASSGPVSGRGNEQFFGPGTRLTVL.

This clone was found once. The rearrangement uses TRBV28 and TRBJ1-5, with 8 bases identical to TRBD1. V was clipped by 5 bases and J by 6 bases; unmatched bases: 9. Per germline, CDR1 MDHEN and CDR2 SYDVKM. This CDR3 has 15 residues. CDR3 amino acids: CASSLDRGGRQPQHF. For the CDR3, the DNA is TGTGCCAGCAGTCTTGACAGGGGAGGACGTCAGCCCCAGCATTTT.

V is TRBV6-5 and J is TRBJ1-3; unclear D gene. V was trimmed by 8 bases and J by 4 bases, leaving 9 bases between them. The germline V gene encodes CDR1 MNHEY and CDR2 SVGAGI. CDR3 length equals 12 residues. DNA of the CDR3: TGTGCCAGCGGGGTCCCGGGAAACACCATATATTTT. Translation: CASGVPGNTIYF.